The following is a TCR beta chain sequence with its context. The data were taken from a study of blood T cell repertoires in COVID-19. Study-wide background: Samples of COVID-19 (acute and convalescent) were obtained from the United States, Italy and Spain.

Per the original data handling: Estimates of nucleated cell counts were drawn from the amplification of reference gene primers. Repertoires were generated with immunoSEQ multiplex PCR, while TCRdb's copy carries only in-frame clones and drops some. The DNA was the basis for D and trimming; V, J and clone size are from that table. The sample has roughly 300,000 clones; about 90% are singletons. CDR3 length: 16 amino acids. Trimming removed 4 bases from V and 3 bases from J, with 19 bases in between. CDR1 SGDLS and CDR2 YYNGEE come from the germline V gene. This TCR was sampled from a woman aged 40 to 55 who had recovered from COVID-19. This chain uses TRBV9 with TRBJ1-1, with D unclear. Specimen: peripheral blood. This CDR3 reads CASSPMVVAEDTEAFF. The CDR3 nucleotides read TGTGCCAGCAGCCCTATGGTAGTGGCAGAGGACACTGAAGCTTTCTTT.